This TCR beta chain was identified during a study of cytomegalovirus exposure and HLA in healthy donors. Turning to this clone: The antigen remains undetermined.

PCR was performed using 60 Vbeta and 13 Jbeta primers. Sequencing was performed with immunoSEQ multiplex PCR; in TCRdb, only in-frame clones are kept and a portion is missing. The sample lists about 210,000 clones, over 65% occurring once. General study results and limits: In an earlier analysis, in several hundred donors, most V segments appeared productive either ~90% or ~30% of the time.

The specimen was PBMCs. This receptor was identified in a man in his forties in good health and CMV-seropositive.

The DNA of the CDR3 is TGTGCCACCAGCCCCCAGGGTCGGTGGGGCAAAAACATTCAGTACTTC. This encodes CATSPQGRWGKNIQYF. The chain combines TRBV15 with TRBJ2-4; possibly TRBD1 for D (5 bases). The CDR3 runs 16 residues. The V and J ends lost 5 bases and 3 bases respectively, with 17 bases between them. Germline loops: CDR1 LNHNV, CDR2 YYDKDF (reference sequence).